Here is one T cell receptor (beta chain) with its context. The antigen is unknown. The repertoire was sequenced with immunoSEQ multiplex PCR; TCRdb's copy has only in-frame clones and lacks some. The sample holds 60,000 to 80,000 clones; 70% to 90% are singletons and the top ten take just under 5%. This record comes from a study of T cell responses to AZD1222 COVID-19 vaccine. The CDR3 length is 15 residues. Per germline, CDR1 LNHDA and CDR2 SQIVND (reference sequence). The germline V and J ends were trimmed by 0 bases and 7 bases, with 12 bases remaining between them. Study conclusions and caveats: Clonal diversity may have been underestimated, and the donors were mostly white British, with more females than males. Repertoire sampling was restricted to post-peak T cell response timepoints. Distributed over spike, vaccine-associated CD4 TCRs predominated at 160-218 and 743-854. The study found Spike-specific TCR breadth and depth rose after two AZD1222 doses.

V is TRBV19 and J is TRBJ2-2; perhaps TRBD2 as D (5 bases). The sequence was obtained from an adult in good health. The source was peripheral blood, collected on day 0 of AZD1222 vaccination. CDR3 nucleotide sequence: TGTGCCAGTAGTATAGAGCACAGCCGGGGCGGGGAGCTGTTTTTT. Translated, it gives CASSIEHSRGGELFF.